Given below is one T cell receptor beta chain in context. CDR1 is SGHTA, CDR2 FQGNSA, per germline. CDR3 length: 14 residues. Trimming took off 1 base at V and 4 bases at J, with 9 bases between the two ends. Original processing methods: From ImmunoSEQ came sequences covering only the junction and carrying no quality scores, so filtering differed. Some clones are missing from TCRdb's copy, which holds only in-frame ones; the method was immunoSEQ multiplex PCR. Clone size and V and J calls were adopted from that table, with D and trimming inferred from the DNA. Of a few hundred thousand clones in the sample, 97% are singletons; the top ten hold roughly 0.055%. The sample comes from a study of shared clonotypes between healthy human individuals.

This sequence joins TRBV7-2 and TRBJ2-3; D unclear. This clonotype was sampled from a woman in her twenties or thirties in good health. Sequences were obtained from naive CD4+ T cells sorted from blood. Subset defined: CD45RA+ positively selected. CDR3 amino acids: CASSLELGPDTQYF. The CDR3 nucleotides are TGTGCCAGCAGCTTAGAGCTAGGCCCAGATACGCAGTATTTT.